The clone carrying this TCR beta chain was picked up many times. Its antigen is unknown. This sample was included in a study of neurological immune-mediated disorders. It was by 5'RACE with 10-nucleotide random UMIs that the cDNA was made. Every sequencing run generated over 180 million TCR-beta sequences from 15-18 subjects. TCRdb re-derived calls from the 5' RACE reads in MiXCR, one entry per CDR3 protein. This table has roughly 31,000 distinct CDR3 sequences, under 30% appearing once. Findings of the study overall: Sharing of CDR3 amino acid sequences among expanded clones across subjects was absent, suggesting private repertoires in all groups.

The cell input for sorted libraries was 950,000 to 1,000,000, and those cells were CD4+ or CD8+ T cells. The sample taken for sequencing was CD4+ T cells from blood. The clonotype originates from a man aged 50-59 years with HTLV-1-associated myelopathy (HAM/TSP).

This CDR3 is CSATFGGDTQYF. In nucleotides, the CDR3 is TGCAGTGCTACGTTCGGCGGAGATACGCAGTATTTT. The genes are TRBV20-1 and TRBJ2-3, with D hard to call. Trimming took off 4 bases at V and 5 bases at J, with 10 bases between the two ends. CDR1 and CDR2 (germline): DFQATT, SNEGSKA (reference sequence). This CDR3 region has 12 residues.